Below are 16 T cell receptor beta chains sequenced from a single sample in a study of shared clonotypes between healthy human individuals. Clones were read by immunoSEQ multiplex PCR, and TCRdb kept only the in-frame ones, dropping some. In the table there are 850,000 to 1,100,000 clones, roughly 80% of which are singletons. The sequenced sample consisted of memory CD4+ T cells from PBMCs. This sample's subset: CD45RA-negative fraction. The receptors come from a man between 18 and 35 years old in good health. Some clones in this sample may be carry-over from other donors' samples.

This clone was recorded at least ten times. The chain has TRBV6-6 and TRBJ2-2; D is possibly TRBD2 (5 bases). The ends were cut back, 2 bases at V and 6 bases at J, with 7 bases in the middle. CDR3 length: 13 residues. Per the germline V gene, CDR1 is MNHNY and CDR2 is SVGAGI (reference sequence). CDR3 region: CASSYRRAGELFF. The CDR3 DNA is TGTGCCAGCAGTTACCGGCGGGCCGGGGAGCTGTTTTTT.

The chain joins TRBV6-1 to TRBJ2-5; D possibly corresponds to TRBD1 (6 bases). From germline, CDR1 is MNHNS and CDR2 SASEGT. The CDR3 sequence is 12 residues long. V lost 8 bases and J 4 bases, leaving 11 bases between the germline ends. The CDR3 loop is CASETGGETQYF. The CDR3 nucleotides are TGTGCCAGCGAGACAGGAGGAGAGACCCAGTACTTC.

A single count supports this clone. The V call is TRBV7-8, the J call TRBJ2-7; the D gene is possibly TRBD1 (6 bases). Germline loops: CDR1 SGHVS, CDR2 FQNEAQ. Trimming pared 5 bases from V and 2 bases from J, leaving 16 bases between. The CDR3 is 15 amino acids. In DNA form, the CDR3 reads TGTGCCAGCAGCCGTGGCAGGGGCTTAACCTACGAGCAGTACTTC. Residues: CASSRGRGLTYEQYF. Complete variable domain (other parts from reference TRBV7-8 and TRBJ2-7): GAGVSQSPRYKVAKRGQDVALRCDPISGHVSLFWYQQALGQGPEFLTYFQNEAQLDKSGLPSDRFFAERPEGSVSTLKIQRTQQEDSAVYLCASSRGRGLTYEQYFGPGTRLTVT.

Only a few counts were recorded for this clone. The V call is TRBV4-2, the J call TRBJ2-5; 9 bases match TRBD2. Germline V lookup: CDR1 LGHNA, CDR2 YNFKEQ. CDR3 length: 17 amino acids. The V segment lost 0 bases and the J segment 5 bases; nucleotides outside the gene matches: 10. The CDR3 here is CASSQDSGRTGTETQYF. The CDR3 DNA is TGTGCCAGCAGCCAAGACAGCGGGAGGACCGGGACGGAGACCCAGTACTTC.

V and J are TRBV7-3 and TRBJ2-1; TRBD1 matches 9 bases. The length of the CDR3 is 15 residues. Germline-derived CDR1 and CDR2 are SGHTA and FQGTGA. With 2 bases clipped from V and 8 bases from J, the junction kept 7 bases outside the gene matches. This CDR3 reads CASSLPGTGLHEQFF. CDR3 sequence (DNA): TGTGCCAGCAGCTTACCCGGGACAGGGTTACATGAGCAGTTCTTC.

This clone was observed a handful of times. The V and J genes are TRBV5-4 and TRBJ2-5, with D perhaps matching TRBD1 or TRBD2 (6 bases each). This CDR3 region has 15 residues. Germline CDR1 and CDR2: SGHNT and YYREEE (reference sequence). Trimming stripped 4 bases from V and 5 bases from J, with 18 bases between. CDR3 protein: CASSPQGFGGETQYF. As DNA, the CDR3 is TGTGCCAGCAGCCCTCAGGGGTTTGGGGGGGAGACCCAGTACTTC.

The CDR3 is CASRLTPTGFGETQYF. DNA of the CDR3: TGTGCCAGTAGACTGACCCCGACAGGGTTCGGGGAGACCCAGTACTTC. V gene TRBV19 combines with J gene TRBJ2-5; 7 bases agree with TRBD1. V gave up 6 bases and J gave up 5 bases; unmatched junction bases: 15. The germline V gene encodes CDR1 LNHDA and CDR2 SQIVND (reference sequence). CDR3 size: 16 residues.

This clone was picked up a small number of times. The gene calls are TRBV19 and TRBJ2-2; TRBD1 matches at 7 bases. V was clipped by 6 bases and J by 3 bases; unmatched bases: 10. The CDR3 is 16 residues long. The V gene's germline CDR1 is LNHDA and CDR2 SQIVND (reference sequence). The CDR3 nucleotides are TGTGCCAGTAGCATCTCGGACAGGTCCTACACCGGGGAGCTGTTTTTT. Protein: CASSISDRSYTGELFF. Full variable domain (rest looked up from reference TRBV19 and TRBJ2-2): DGGITQSPKYLFRKEGQNVTLSCEQNLNHDAMYWYRQDPGQGLRLIYYSQIVNDFQKGDIAEGYSVSREKKESFPLTVTSAQKNPTAFYLCASSISDRSYTGELFFGEGSRLTVL.

The CDR3 DNA reads TGTGCCAGCAGGGGGGACACCTATGGCTACACCTTC. This gives the protein CASRGDTYGYTF. V is TRBV28 and J is TRBJ1-2, with D tentatively TRBD1 (6 bases). The CDR3 sequence is 12 residues long. V dropped 6 bases and J dropped 4 bases, with 9 bases sitting between them. Germline lookup yields CDR1 MDHEN and CDR2 SYDVKM.

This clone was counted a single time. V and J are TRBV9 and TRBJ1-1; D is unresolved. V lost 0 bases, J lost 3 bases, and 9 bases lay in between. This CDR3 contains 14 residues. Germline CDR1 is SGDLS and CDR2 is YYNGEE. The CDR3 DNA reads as TGTGCCAGCAGCGTAGACTTAAGAGACACTGAAGCTTTCTTT. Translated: CASSVDLRDTEAFF.

Here the CDR3 reads CASSWDRESYEQYF. For the CDR3, the DNA is TGTGCCAGTAGTTGGGACAGGGAGTCCTACGAGCAGTACTTC. The rearrangement links TRBV19 to TRBJ2-7; 9 bases align to TRBD1. The CDR3 loop spans 14 amino acids. Losses at the gene ends were 5 bases for V and 1 base for J; bases not matched to a gene: 3. Germline V CDR1 and CDR2: LNHDA, SQIVND (reference sequence).

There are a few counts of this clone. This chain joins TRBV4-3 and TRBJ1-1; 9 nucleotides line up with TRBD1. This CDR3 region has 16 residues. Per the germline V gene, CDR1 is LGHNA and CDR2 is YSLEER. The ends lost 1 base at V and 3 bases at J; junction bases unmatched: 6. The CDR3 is CASSQGTGAFDTEAFF. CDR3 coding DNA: TGCGCCAGCAGCCAAGGGACAGGGGCGTTTGACACTGAAGCTTTCTTT.

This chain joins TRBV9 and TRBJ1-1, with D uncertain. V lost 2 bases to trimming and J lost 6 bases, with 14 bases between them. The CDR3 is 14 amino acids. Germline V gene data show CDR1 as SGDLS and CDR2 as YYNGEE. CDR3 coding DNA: TGTGCCAGCAGCGTCCTATCTTTGGGTGCTGAAGCTTTCTTT. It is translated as CASSVLSLGAEAFF.

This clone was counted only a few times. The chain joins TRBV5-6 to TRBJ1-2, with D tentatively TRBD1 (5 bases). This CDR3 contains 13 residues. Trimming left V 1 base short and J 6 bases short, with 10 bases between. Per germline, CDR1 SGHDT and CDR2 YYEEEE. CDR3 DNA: TGTGCCAGCAGCTTGAAGGGGCGAAATGGCTACACCTTC. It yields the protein CASSLKGRNGYTF.

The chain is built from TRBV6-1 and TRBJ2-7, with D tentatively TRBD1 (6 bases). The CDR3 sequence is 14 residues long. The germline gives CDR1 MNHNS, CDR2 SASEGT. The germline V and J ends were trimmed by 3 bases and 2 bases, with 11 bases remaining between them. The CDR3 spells CASSDRGETYEQYF. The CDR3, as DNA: TGTGCCAGCAGTGACAGGGGCGAAACCTACGAGCAGTACTTC.

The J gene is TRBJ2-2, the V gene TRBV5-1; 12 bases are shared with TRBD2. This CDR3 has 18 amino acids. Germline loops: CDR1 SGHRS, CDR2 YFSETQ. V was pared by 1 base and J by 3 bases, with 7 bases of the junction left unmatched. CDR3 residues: CASSLTLAGGPDTGELFF. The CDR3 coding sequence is TGCGCCAGCAGCTTGACCCTAGCGGGAGGGCCGGACACCGGGGAGCTGTTTTTT.